What follows are 19 T cell receptor beta chains derived from one specimen sequenced in a study of beta chain features in type 1 diabetes. No antigens are known for them. Study results and caveats: A moderate, significant TCRB CDR3 shortening appeared in type 1 diabetes across four CD4+ subsets.

Every isolated RNA sample was fully reverse transcribed, so sequencing captured expressed TCRB transcripts. Sequencing used immunoSEQ multiplex PCR; TCRdb keeps in-frame clones, though not all of them. This table holds roughly 220,000 clones, around 16% found once. Specimen: naive CD4+ T cells from blood. All receptors come from a man between 25 and 39 years old with type 1 diabetes.

The chain employs TRBV5-4 and TRBJ2-4, with TRBD1 matching over 7 bases. Trimming took 5 bases from V and 6 from J; bases not matched to a gene: 8. Germline V gene lookup returns CDR1 SGHNT and CDR2 YYREEE (reference sequence). The CDR3 length is 14 residues. CDR3 coding DNA: TGTGCCAGCAGGGGAACGGGACAGAGAAACATTCAGTACTTC. Translation: CASRGTGQRNIQYF.

This chain connects TRBV9 to TRBJ2-6; D is unclear. The CDR3 runs 11 residues. The germline V gene encodes CDR1 SGDLS and CDR2 YYNGEE. CDR3 DNA: TGTGCGGCCGCCCGGGCCAACGTCCTGACTTTC. It yields the protein CAAARANVLTF.

J is TRBJ1-1 and V is TRBV18, with a weak D call TRBD1 (6 bases). Germline V gene sequence: CDR1 KGHSH, CDR2 LQKENI. The CDR3 runs 15 residues. V was shortened by 4 bases and J by 4 bases, with 16 bases between the two germline ends. DNA for the CDR3: TGTGCCAGCTCACAGAACAGGGATAAGGGCACTGAAGCTTTCTTT. Amino acid sequence: CASSQNRDKGTEAFF. The full variable domain, its missing parts supplied by reference TRBV18 and TRBJ1-1, is NAGVMQNPRHLVRRRGQEARLRCSPMKGHSHVYWYRQLPEEGLKFMVYLQKENIIDESGMPKERFSAEFPKEGPSILRIQQVVRGDSAAYFCASSQNRDKGTEAFFGQGTRLTVV.

The chain employs TRBV7-3 and TRBJ2-1, with 11 bases fitting TRBD2. The CDR3 extends over 15 amino acids. Looked up from germline, CDR1 is SGHTA and CDR2 is FQGTGA. With V trimmed by 5 bases and J by 4 bases, 4 bases remained unmatched. This CDR3 is CASSPGTSGYNEQFF. The DNA of the CDR3 is TGTGCCAGCAGCCCAGGGACTAGCGGTTACAATGAGCAGTTCTTC.

This clone was counted a few times. The chain combines TRBV30 with TRBJ2-7; D is possibly TRBD2 (5 bases). CDR1 is GTSNPN, CDR2 SVGIG, per germline (reference sequence). This CDR3 has 13 amino acids. V was cut by 1 base and J by 1 base, with 8 bases left in between. The CDR3 bases are TGTGCCTGGAGTGGACTACTTTCCTACGAGCAGTACTTC. Protein sequence: CAWSGLLSYEQYF.

J is TRBJ2-7 and V is TRBV30; TRBD1 or TRBD2 may be the D gene (5 bases each). The V end lost 3 bases, the J end lost 0 bases, and 18 bases lay between the germline ends. Germline V CDR1 and CDR2: GTSNPN, SVGIG (reference sequence). The CDR3 has 16 amino acids. The CDR3 region is CAWRRLGEGISYEQYF. The CDR3 DNA reads as TGTGCCTGGAGACGGCTCGGTGAGGGGATCTCCTACGAGCAGTACTTC.

This chain uses TRBV9 with TRBJ2-5; the D is unclear. The CDR3 spans 15 residues. Trimming removed 4 bases from V and 3 bases from J, with 16 bases in between. Germline V lookup: CDR1 SGDLS, CDR2 YYNGEE. The CDR3 loop is CASSRGPRTEETQYF. CDR3 nucleotides: TGTGCCAGCAGCAGAGGACCACGGACGGAAGAGACCCAGTACTTC. Together with reference TRBV9 and TRBJ2-5, the CDR3 gives the full variable domain: DSGVTQTPKHLITATGQRVTLRCSPRSGDLSVYWYQQSLDQGLQFLIQYYNGEERAKGNILERFSAQQFPDLHSELNLSSLELGDSALYFCASSRGPRTEETQYFGPGTRLLVL.

This sequence joins TRBV29-1 and TRBJ1-2, with 8 bases lining up with TRBD1. The CDR3 extends over 14 amino acids. Trimming removed 4 bases from V and 1 base from J; junction bases left unmatched: 5. Germline loops: CDR1 SQVTM, CDR2 ANQGSEA. The CDR3 coding sequence is TGCAGCGTTGGGGGACAGGCGTTTAACTATGGCTACACCTTC. This gives the protein CSVGGQAFNYGYTF.

The chain recombines TRBV7-2 with TRBJ2-1; 9 bases match TRBD1. The V gene end was trimmed by 6 bases and the J gene end by 7 bases; junction bases not matched to a gene: 7. Looked up from germline, CDR1 is SGHTA and CDR2 is FQGNSA. The CDR3 contains 14 residues. Here the CDR3 DNA reads TGTGCCAGCAGGTTGACAGGGGGATCGAATGAGCAGTTCTTC. Protein sequence: CASRLTGGSNEQFF.

The sample holds a few counts of this clone. This rearrangement joins TRBV6-1 to TRBJ2-7; D is unclear. Germline CDR1 is MNHNS and CDR2 is SASEGT. CDR3 length equals 13 residues. V was cut by 1 base and J by 7 bases, with 11 bases left in between. As DNA, the CDR3 is TGTGCCAGCAGTGAAGGTTCCGCGACGGAGCAGTACTTC. It codes for CASSEGSATEQYF.

This clone was counted between two and nine times. The chain carries TRBV5-4 and TRBJ2-1; a weak D match, TRBD2 (6 bases). The CDR3 has 17 residues. The V gene lost 0 bases and the J gene lost 0 bases, with 13 bases spanning the gap. CDR1 and CDR2 (germline): SGHNT, YYREEE (reference sequence). Here the CDR3 reads CASSLVPSVHSYNEQFF. The CDR3 DNA sequence: TGTGCCAGCAGCTTGGTGCCTAGCGTCCACTCCTACAATGAGCAGTTCTTC.

The chain is built from TRBV7-2 and TRBJ1-4; 7 positions match TRBD1. J was trimmed by 3 bases and V by 5 bases; bases with no gene match: 6. Germline loops: CDR1 SGHTA, CDR2 FQGNSA. CDR3 length: 15 amino acids. The CDR3 DNA is TGTGCCAGCAGCAGACAGGGACTTCCTAATGAAAAACTGTTTTTT. Translating gives CASSRQGLPNEKLFF.

The chain couples TRBV5-1 to TRBJ2-3, with D maybe TRBD2 (5 bases). Germline loops: CDR1 SGHRS, CDR2 YFSETQ. This CDR3 contains 15 residues. V was clipped by 7 bases and J by 0 bases, with 15 bases between them. The CDR3 DNA reads TGCGCCAGCTCTCGGTCGGGGTCTAGCACAGATACGCAGTATTTT. It is translated as CASSRSGSSTDTQYF.

The chain couples TRBV9 to TRBJ2-7; 11 positions match TRBD2. Germline CDR1 is SGDLS and CDR2 is YYNGEE. The CDR3 consists of 16 residues. J gave up 4 bases and V 4 bases, and 10 bases lay outside the gene matches. The CDR3 nucleotides are TGTGCCAGCAGCTTTGGGGGACTAGCGGAGGCTTACGAGCAGTACTTC. This translates into CASSFGGLAEAYEQYF. Full variable domain (missing parts from reference TRBV9 and TRBJ2-7): DSGVTQTPKHLITATGQRVTLRCSPRSGDLSVYWYQQSLDQGLQFLIQYYNGEERAKGNILERFSAQQFPDLHSELNLSSLELGDSALYFCASSFGGLAEAYEQYFGPGTRLTVT.

This clone has more than one count but fewer than ten. V usage is TRBV7-8 and J usage is TRBJ2-7; the D gene is possibly TRBD2 (5 bases). The CDR3 contains 15 residues. Trimming shortened V by 2 bases and J by 5 bases, and 16 bases separated the two germline ends. Germline-derived CDR1 and CDR2 are SGHVS and FQNEAQ. The CDR3 is CASSLRLEGVDEQYF. The CDR3 DNA reads as TGTGCCAGCAGCTTACGGTTAGAGGGAGTGGACGAGCAGTACTTC.

The sample holds a few counts of this clone. This chain connects TRBV27 to TRBJ2-7; no definite D call. CDR1 is MNHEY, CDR2 SMNVEV, per germline (reference sequence). The CDR3 has 13 residues. V was pared by 6 bases and J by 2 bases, with 11 bases between. The CDR3 spells CASRIKATYEQYF. In DNA form, the CDR3 reads TGTGCCAGCAGAATCAAAGCTACCTACGAGCAGTACTTC.

The J gene is TRBJ2-3, the V gene TRBV27, with 8 bases fitting TRBD2. Germline V gene sequence: CDR1 MNHEY, CDR2 SMNVEV (reference sequence). After removal of 4 bases from V and 2 bases from J, the junction contained 14 bases not matched to a gene. The length of the CDR3 is 18 residues. CDR3 sequence: CASSYRAGAVGLTDTQYF. CDR3 nucleotide sequence: TGTGCCAGCAGTTATCGAGCGGGAGCAGTAGGGCTCACAGATACGCAGTATTTT.

The chain uses TRBV28 and TRBJ2-5; tentative D call: TRBD1 (6 bases). The CDR3 sequence is 15 residues long. Per the germline V gene, CDR1 is MDHEN and CDR2 is SYDVKM. Trimming cost V 4 bases and J 2 bases, with 14 bases left between them. The CDR3 is CASSSLGAAQETQYF. CDR3 coding DNA: TGTGCCAGCAGTTCCCTGGGGGCGGCACAAGAGACCCAGTACTTC.

The chain recombines TRBV30 with TRBJ1-4; TRBD1 aligns across 7 bases. The junction had 5 bases not matched to a gene; V was cut back by 0 bases and J by 4 bases. CDR3 size: 15 residues. Germline V gene lookup returns CDR1 GTSNPN and CDR2 SVGIG (reference sequence). The CDR3 sequence: CAWSVGGTVNEKLFF. The CDR3 coding sequence is TGTGCCTGGAGTGTTGGAGGGACAGTTAATGAAAAACTGTTTTTT.